The 17 T cell receptor beta chains in this list originate from one sample, sequenced in a study of T cell responses to AZD1222 COVID-19 vaccine. Clones were read by immunoSEQ multiplex PCR, and TCRdb kept only the in-frame ones, dropping some. Altogether around 130,000 clones are present, about 90% being singletons, with the ten largest covering about 2.1%. The sequencing here drew on peripheral blood, taken 28 days after the second AZD1222 dose. The receptors were gathered from an adult who received the AZD1222 COVID-19 vaccine.

Only one count was recorded for this clone. This chain connects TRBV5-1 to TRBJ2-3; unclear D gene. V was pared by 4 bases and J by 0 bases, with 3 bases between. The germline V gene has CDR1 SGHRS and CDR2 YFSETQ. The CDR3 totals 12 residues. The CDR3 region has the DNA TGCGCCAGCAGCGAGAGCACAGATACGCAGTATTTT. Protein: CASSESTDTQYF.

V usage is TRBV5-1 and J usage is TRBJ1-3; tentative D call: TRBD1 (6 bases). Trimming shortened V by 0 bases and J by 4 bases, and 14 bases separated the two germline ends. CDR3 size: 16 residues. Germline CDR1 and CDR2: SGHRS and YFSETQ. Here the CDR3 reads CASSLAGGLVGNTIYF. As DNA, the CDR3 is TGCGCCAGCAGCTTGGCCGGGGGCTTAGTCGGAAACACCATATATTTT.

The V and J genes are TRBV18 and TRBJ1-4; 7 bases line up with TRBD1. The CDR3 totals 16 residues. The junction had 11 bases not matched to a gene; V was cut back by 6 bases and J by 4 bases. Germline V gene data show CDR1 as KGHSH and CDR2 as LQKENI. CDR3 coding DNA: TGTGCCAGCTCGCCCCGCGGGACAGAAAGTAATGAAAAACTGTTTTTT. It encodes CASSPRGTESNEKLFF.

The chain couples TRBV7-2 to TRBJ1-1, with 12 bases identical to TRBD1. CDR1 is SGHTA and CDR2 is FQGNSA in the germline V gene. CDR3 size: 13 residues. Unmatched junction bases numbered 4, after V lost 5 bases and J lost 9 bases. This CDR3 reads CASSAGQGAKAFF. Written as DNA, the CDR3 is TGTGCCAGCAGCGCGGGACAGGGGGCTAAAGCTTTCTTT.

The J gene is TRBJ1-6, the V gene TRBV5-1; no reliable D call. This CDR3 spans 14 amino acids. From germline, CDR1 is SGHRS and CDR2 YFSETQ. V shed 6 bases and J shed 6 bases, with 13 bases lying between them. DNA for the CDR3: TGCGCCAGCACCTCCGGAACGGGTAATTCACCCCTCCACTTT. Translation: CASTSGTGNSPLHF.

The gene calls are TRBV18 and TRBJ1-3, with a weak D call TRBD1 (6 bases). The CDR3 spans 15 residues. Looked up from germline, CDR1 is KGHSH and CDR2 is LQKENI. Trimming took off 3 bases at V and 2 bases at J, with 11 bases between the two ends. In DNA form, the CDR3 reads TGTGCCAGCTCACCGGGGGCTCAGGCTGGAAACACCATATATTTT. Translated: CASSPGAQAGNTIYF.

The chain couples TRBV27 to TRBJ2-7, with 10 bases aligning to TRBD1. The V and J ends lost 5 bases and 0 bases, in that order; junction bases with no gene match: 4. The CDR3 is made up of 15 amino acids. The germline V gene has CDR1 MNHEY and CDR2 SMNVEV (reference sequence). Here the CDR3 DNA reads TGTGCCAGCAGTCTGACAGGGGGCAGCTCCTACGAGCAGTACTTC. This sequence encodes CASSLTGGSSYEQYF.

The chain carries TRBV18 and TRBJ1-6; no reliable D call. The CDR3 totals 15 residues. Germline V gene data show CDR1 as KGHSH and CDR2 as LQKENI. V was cut by 3 bases and J by 6 bases, with 12 bases left in between. The CDR3 spells CASSPYTGVNSPLHF. Written as DNA, the CDR3 is TGTGCCAGCTCACCTTACACCGGGGTTAATTCACCCCTCCACTTT.

This chain links TRBV5-6 with TRBJ2-5; unclear D gene. Trimming cost V 0 bases and J 5 bases, with 5 bases left between them. The CDR3 sequence is 12 residues long. Germline lookup yields CDR1 SGHDT and CDR2 YYEEEE. The CDR3 reads CASSLGMETQYF. As DNA, the CDR3 is TGTGCCAGCAGCTTGGGGATGGAGACCCAGTACTTC.

The rearrangement joins TRBV5-4 to TRBJ2-5; D not resolved. CDR1 SGHNT and CDR2 YYREEE come from the germline V gene (reference sequence). Trimming cost V 0 bases and J 1 base, with 7 bases left between them. The CDR3 is 14 residues long. The CDR3 loop reads CASSLVHTQETQYF. DNA for the CDR3: TGTGCCAGCAGCTTGGTTCACACCCAAGAGACCCAGTACTTC.

J is TRBJ1-2 and V is TRBV7-9; no clear D gene. Germline CDR1 is SEHNR and CDR2 is FQNEAQ (reference sequence). The CDR3 spans 14 residues. Trimming stripped 1 base from V and 1 base from J, with 7 bases between. The CDR3 coding sequence is TGTGCCAGCAGCTTAGGGCAGATTAACTATGGCTACACCTTC. This gives the protein CASSLGQINYGYTF.

The chain employs TRBV9 and TRBJ1-6, with D uncertain. The CDR3 is 15 residues long. V lost 4 bases, J lost 5 bases, and 13 bases lay in between. CDR1 is SGDLS, CDR2 YYNGEE, per germline. The CDR3 spells CASSPGGQNNSPLHF. CDR3 in DNA: TGTGCCAGCAGCCCTGGCGGGCAAAATAATTCACCCCTCCACTTT.

The V call is TRBV30, the J call TRBJ1-3; D may be TRBD1 (5 bases). The CDR3 covers 15 residues. V was clipped by 4 bases and J by 0 bases, with 13 bases between them. From germline, CDR1 is GTSNPN and CDR2 SVGIG (reference sequence). CDR3 sequence reads: CAWTGDFYSGNTIYF. The CDR3 nucleotides are TGTGCCTGGACCGGGGACTTCTACTCTGGAAACACCATATATTTT.

The gene calls are TRBV4-1 and TRBJ1-5; maybe TRBD1 (5 bases). Germline values: CDR1 MGHRA, CDR2 YSYEKL. Trimming stripped 3 bases from V and 5 bases from J, with 20 bases between. The CDR3 extends over 17 amino acids. The CDR3 loop reads CASSHPNGAGGDQPQHF. CDR3 DNA: TGCGCCAGCAGCCACCCTAATGGGGCCGGGGGGGATCAGCCCCAGCATTTT.

The chain uses TRBV14 and TRBJ2-7; D is uncertain. V was shortened by 0 bases and J by 4 bases, with 19 bases between the two germline ends. Germline V gene sequence: CDR1 SGHDN, CDR2 FVKESK. The CDR3 is 17 amino acids. CDR3 sequence: CASSQELDTTSSYEQYV. CDR3 DNA sequence: TGTGCCAGCAGCCAAGAGCTAGACACAACCTCGAGTTACGAGCAGTACGTC.

The gene calls are TRBV9 and TRBJ2-3; TRBD2 matches 14 bases. The germline CDR1 and CDR2 sequences are SGDLS and YYNGEE. J was trimmed by 6 bases and V by 0 bases; bases with no gene match: 6. CDR3 length: 17 amino acids. The CDR3 DNA follows: TGTGCCAGCAGCGTAGGGGGGACTAGCGGGAGTGAGGATACGCAGTATTTT. Amino acid sequence: CASSVGGTSGSEDTQYF.

This chain uses TRBV6-6 with TRBJ2-5; no definite D call. Germline CDR1 MNHNY, CDR2 SVGAGI (reference sequence). The CDR3 contains 14 residues. V lost 2 bases, J lost 5 bases, and 12 bases lay in between. This chain's CDR3 is CASSYVASRETQYF. The CDR3 region has the DNA TGTGCCAGCAGTTACGTGGCCAGCCGGGAGACCCAGTACTTC.